The clone carrying this T cell receptor beta chain appeared many times. Unique molecular identifiers were incorporated into the prepared TCRbeta library. TCRdb used MiXCR to reprocess the PCR reads, holding one entry per CDR3 protein. The sample yields some 200,000 distinct CDR3 sequences, about 6.3% seen once. The sample is drawn from a study of T-cell reconstitution after alpha-beta-depleted transplantation in children. The CDR3 loop spans 14 amino acids. V gave up 2 bases and J gave up 1 base, with 6 bases separating them. The V gene's germline CDR1 is MNHEY and CDR2 SVGAGI. The sequence was collected from a human donor who donated a stem cell graft to a child with Wiskott-Aldrich syndrome. The J gene is TRBJ1-5, the V gene TRBV6-5, with TRBD1 as a possible D gene (5 bases). This specimen was PBMCs from the stem cell graft donor, taken from the stem cell graft. DNA for the CDR3: TGTGCCAGCAGTTACCGGGACAGCAATCAGCCCCAGCATTTT. Its protein product is CASSYRDSNQPQHF.